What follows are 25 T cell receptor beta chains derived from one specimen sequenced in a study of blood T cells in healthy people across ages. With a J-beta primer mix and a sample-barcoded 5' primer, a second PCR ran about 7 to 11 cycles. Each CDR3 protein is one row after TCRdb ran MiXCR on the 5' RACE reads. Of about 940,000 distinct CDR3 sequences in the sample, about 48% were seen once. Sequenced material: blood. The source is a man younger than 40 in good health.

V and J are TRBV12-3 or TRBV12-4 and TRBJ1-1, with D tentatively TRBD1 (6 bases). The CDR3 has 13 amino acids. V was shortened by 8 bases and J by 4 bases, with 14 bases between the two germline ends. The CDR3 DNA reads TGTGCCAGCGTTTTTAAGGGGGGCACTGAAGCTTTCTTT. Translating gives CASVFKGGTEAFF.

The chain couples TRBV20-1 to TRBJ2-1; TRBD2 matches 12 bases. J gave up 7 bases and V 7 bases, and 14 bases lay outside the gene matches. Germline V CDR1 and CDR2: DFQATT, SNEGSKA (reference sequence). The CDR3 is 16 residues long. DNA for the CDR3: TGCAGTGTTAGCAACCTAGCGGGGGGGCCCTGGAATGAGCAGTTCTTC. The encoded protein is CSVSNLAGGPWNEQFF.

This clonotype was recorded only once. The CDR3 loop is CASSYGLAGAQETQYF. CDR3 sequence (DNA): TGTGCCAGCAGTTACGGTCTAGCGGGGGCTCAAGAAACCCAGTACTTC. The chain has TRBV6-2 or TRBV6-3 and TRBJ2-7, with TRBD2 matching over 10 bases. This CDR3 spans 16 amino acids. The germline V gene has CDR1 MNHEY and CDR2 SVGEGT. V dropped 2 bases and J dropped 10; count of bases not matched to a gene: 14.

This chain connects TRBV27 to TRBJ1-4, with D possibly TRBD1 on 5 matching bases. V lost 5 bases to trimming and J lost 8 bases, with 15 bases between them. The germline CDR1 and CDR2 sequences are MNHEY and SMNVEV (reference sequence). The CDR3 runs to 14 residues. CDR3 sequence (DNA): TGTGCCAGCAGTCCATGGGGGGGAGAGGAAAAACTGTTTTTT. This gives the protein CASSPWGGEEKLFF.

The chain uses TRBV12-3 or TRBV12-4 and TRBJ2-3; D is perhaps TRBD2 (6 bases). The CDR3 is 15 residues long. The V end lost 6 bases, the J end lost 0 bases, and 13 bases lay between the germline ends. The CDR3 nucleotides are TGTGCCAGCAGGGGGGGACGGACTAGCACAGATACGCAGTATTTT. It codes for CASRGGRTSTDTQYF.

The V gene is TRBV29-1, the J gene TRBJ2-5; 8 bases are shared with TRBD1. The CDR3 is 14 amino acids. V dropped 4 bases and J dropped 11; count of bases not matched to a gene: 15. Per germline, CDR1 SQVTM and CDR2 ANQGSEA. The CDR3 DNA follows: TGCAGCGTTGCTCTACAGGGGGGAATTTACGGGCAGTACTTC. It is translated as CSVALQGGIYGQYF.

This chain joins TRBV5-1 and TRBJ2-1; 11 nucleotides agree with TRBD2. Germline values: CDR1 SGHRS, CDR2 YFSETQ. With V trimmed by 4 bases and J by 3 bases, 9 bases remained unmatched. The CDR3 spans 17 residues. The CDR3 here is CASSGTSGSTLYNEQFF. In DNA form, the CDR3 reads TGCGCCAGCAGCGGGACTAGCGGCAGTACCCTCTACAATGAGCAGTTCTTC.

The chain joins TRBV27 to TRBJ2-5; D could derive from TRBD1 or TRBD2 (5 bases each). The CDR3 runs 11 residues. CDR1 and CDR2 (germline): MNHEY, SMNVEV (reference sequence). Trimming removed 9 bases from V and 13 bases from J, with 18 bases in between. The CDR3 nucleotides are TGTGCCAGTTCCGAGGGGCGCGAGCGGTACTTC. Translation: CASSEGRERYF.

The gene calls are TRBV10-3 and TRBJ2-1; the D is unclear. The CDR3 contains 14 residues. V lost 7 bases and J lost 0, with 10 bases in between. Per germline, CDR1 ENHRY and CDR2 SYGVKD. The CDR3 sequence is CAIMRDGSYNEQFF. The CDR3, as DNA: TGTGCCATCATGCGTGACGGCTCCTACAATGAGCAGTTCTTC.

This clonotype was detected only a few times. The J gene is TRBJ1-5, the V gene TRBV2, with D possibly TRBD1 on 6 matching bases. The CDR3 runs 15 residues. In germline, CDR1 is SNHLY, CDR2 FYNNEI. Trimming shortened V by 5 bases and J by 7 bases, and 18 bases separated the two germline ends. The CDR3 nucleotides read TGTGCCAGCAGTTATCCCAGGGGAACTGAGCAGCCCCAGCATTTT. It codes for CASSYPRGTEQPQHF.

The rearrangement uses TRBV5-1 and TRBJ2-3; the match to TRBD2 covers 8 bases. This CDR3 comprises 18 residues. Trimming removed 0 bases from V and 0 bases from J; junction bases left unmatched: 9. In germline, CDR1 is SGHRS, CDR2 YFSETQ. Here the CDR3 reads CASSLEGGGTSSTDTQYF. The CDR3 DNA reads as TGCGCCAGCAGCTTGGAAGGCGGGGGGACCTCTAGCACAGATACGCAGTATTTT.

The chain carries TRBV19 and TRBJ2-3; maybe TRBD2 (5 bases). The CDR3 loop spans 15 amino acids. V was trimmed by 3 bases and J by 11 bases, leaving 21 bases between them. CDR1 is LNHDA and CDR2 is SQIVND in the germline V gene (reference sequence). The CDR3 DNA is TGTGCCAGTAGTATTCTTGCGGGTCCCCGCGGCGAGCAGTATTTT. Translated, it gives CASSILAGPRGEQYF. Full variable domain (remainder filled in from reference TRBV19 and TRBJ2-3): DGGITQSPKYLFRKEGQNVTLSCEQNLNHDAMYWYRQDPGQGLRLIYYSQIVNDFQKGDIAEGYSVSREKKESFPLTVTSAQKNPTAFYLCASSILAGPRGEQYFGPGTRLTVL.

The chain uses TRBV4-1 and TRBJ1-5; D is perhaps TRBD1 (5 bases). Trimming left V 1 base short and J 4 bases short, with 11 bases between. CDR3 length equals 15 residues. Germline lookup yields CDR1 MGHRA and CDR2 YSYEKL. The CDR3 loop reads CASSQVPDRNQPQHF. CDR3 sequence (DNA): TGCGCCAGCAGCCAAGTTCCTGACAGAAATCAGCCCCAGCATTTT.

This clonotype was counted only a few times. The CDR3 nucleotides are TGTGCCAGCAGTATCGGACACAGGGGCACTGAAGCTTTCTTT. This translates into CASSIGHRGTEAFF. V usage is TRBV6-2 or TRBV6-3 and J usage is TRBJ1-1, with 7 bases matching TRBD1. Germline CDR1 MNHEY, CDR2 SVGEGT. Trimming cost V 5 bases and J 4 bases; bases outside gene matches: 7. The CDR3 totals 14 residues.

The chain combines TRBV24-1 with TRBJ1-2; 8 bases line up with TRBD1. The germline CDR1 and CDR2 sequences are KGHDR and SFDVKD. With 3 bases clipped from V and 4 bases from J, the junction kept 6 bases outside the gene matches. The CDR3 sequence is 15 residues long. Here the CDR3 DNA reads TGTGCCACCAGTGATGACAGGGGCTCTGTCTATGGCTACACCTTC. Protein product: CATSDDRGSVYGYTF.

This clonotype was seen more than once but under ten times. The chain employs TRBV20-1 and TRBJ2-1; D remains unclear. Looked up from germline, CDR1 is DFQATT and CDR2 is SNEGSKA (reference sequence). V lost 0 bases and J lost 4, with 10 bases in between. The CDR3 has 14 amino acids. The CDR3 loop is CSARDLEQYNEQFF. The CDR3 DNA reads TGCAGTGCTAGAGATCTAGAACAGTACAATGAGCAGTTCTTC.

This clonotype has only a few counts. In nucleotides, the CDR3 is TGTGCCAGCAGCTTAGACGGGACTAGCGGATACTCCTACGAGCAGTACTTC. Translating it yields CASSLDGTSGYSYEQYF. The V gene is TRBV7-2, the J gene TRBJ2-7, with 11 bases fitting TRBD2. With V trimmed by 1 base and J by 0 bases, 5 bases remained unmatched. The CDR3 length is 17 residues. Germline loops: CDR1 SGHTA, CDR2 FQGNSA.

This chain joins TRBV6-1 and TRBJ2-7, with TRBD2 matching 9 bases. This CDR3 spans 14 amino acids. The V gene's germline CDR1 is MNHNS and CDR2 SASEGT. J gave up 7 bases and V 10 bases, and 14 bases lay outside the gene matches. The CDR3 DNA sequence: TGTGCCACTACCGGGCGGGGGGGGCACAATGAGCAGTACTTC. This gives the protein CATTGRGGHNEQYF.

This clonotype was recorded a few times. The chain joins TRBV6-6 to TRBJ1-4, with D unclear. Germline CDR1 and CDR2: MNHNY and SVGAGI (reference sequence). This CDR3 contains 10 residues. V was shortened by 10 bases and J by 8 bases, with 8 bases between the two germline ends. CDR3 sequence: CATRGEKLFF. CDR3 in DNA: TGTGCCACCCGAGGGGAAAAACTGTTTTTT.

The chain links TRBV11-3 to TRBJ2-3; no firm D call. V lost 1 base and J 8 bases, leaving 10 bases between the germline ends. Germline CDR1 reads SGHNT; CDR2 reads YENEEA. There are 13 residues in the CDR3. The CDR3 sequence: CASSLVWSGTQYF. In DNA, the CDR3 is TGTGCCAGCAGCTTAGTTTGGTCGGGTACGCAGTATTTT.

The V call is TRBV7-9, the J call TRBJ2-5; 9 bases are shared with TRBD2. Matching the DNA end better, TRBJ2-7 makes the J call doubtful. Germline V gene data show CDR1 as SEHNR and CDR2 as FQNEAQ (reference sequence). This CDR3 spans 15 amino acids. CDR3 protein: CASSPRLAETYEQYF. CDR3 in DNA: TGTGCCAGCAGCCCCCGACTAGCGGAAACCTACGAGCAGTACTTC.

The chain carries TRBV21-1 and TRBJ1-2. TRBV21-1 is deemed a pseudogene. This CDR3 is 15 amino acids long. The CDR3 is CASSSRILTNYGYTF. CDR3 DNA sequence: TGTGCCAGCAGCTCCCGCATCCTTACTAACTATGGCTACACCTTC.

The CDR3 DNA follows: TGTGCCAGCAGCGGGCCCCAAGAGCTCCGGGGGACGAACAATGAGCAGTTCTTC. Amino acid sequence: CASSGPQELRGTNNEQFF. The chain joins TRBV9 to TRBJ2-1; a weak D match, TRBD2 (6 bases). The length of the CDR3 is 18 residues. The germline gives CDR1 SGDLS, CDR2 YYNGEE. The germline V and J ends were trimmed by 3 bases and 5 bases, with 24 bases remaining between them.

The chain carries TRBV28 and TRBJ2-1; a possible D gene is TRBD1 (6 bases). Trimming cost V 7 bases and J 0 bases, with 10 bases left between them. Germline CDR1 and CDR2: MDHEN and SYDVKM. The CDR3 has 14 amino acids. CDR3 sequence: CASTLTGSYNEQFF. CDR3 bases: TGTGCCAGCACCCTGACAGGCTCCTACAATGAGCAGTTCTTC.

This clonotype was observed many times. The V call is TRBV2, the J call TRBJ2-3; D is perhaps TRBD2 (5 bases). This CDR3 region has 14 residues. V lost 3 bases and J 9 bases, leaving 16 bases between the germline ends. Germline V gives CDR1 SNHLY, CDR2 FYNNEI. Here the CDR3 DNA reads TGTGCCAGCAGTGAGGGGAATAGCGCGCCAACGCAGTATTTT. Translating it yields CASSEGNSAPTQYF.